This T cell receptor (beta chain) was observed in a study of T-cell memory formation after mild COVID-19. Study as a whole: TCR clusters were mostly donor specific.

Concerning this clonotype itself: The antigen remains unidentified.

TCRdb independently ran MiXCR on the 5' RACE reads; one entry per CDR3 protein. The data contain under 450,000 distinct CDR3 sequences, less than 25% of them seen just once; the ten biggest clones take up roughly 23%. Findings and limits, study-wide: Unconfirmed was the SARS-CoV-2 specificity of second-wave clones that peaked on day 37. Whereas later expanders leaned CD4+, clones contracting day 15 to 85 showed a balanced CD4/CD8 makeup.

The sequencing sample was made of PBMCs or a T cell subset sorted from them (not recorded which). This receptor was identified in a man younger than 35 who had mild COVID-19 (a few samples of this study predate the infection). Cell type and time point are not known.

As DNA, the CDR3 is TGCGCCAGCAGCCAAGGACAGACTCCGATCTACAATGAGCAGTTCTTC. This gives the protein CASSQGQTPIYNEQFF. V gene TRBV4-3 combines with J gene TRBJ2-1; D may be TRBD1 (5 bases). The ends were cut back, 1 base at V and 3 bases at J, with 13 bases in the middle. This CDR3 is built from 16 residues. Germline CDR1 and CDR2: LGHNA and YSLEER.